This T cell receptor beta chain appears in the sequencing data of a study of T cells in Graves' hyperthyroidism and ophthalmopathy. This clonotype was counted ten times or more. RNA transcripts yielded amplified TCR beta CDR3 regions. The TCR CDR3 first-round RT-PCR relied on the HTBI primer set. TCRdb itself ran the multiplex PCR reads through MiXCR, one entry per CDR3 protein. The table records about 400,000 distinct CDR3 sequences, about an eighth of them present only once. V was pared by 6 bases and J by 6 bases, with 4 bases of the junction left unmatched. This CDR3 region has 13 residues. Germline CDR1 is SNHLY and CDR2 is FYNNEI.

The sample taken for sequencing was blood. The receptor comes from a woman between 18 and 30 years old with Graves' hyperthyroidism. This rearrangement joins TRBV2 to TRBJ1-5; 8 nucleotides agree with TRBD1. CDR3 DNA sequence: TGTGCCAGCAGCAGGGGGCTGTTTCAGCCCCAGCATTTT. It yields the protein CASSRGLFQPQHF.